The clone carrying this T cell receptor beta chain was seen many times. These data belong to a study of neurological immune-mediated disorders. TCRdb ran MiXCR on the 5' RACE reads and lists one entry per CDR3 protein. The data show about 27,000 distinct CDR3 sequences, around a fifth seen once. The germline V gene encodes CDR1 SGDLS and CDR2 YYNGEE. The CDR3 is 14 amino acids. V dropped 3 bases and J dropped 0 bases, with 6 bases sitting between them. The source material was PBMCs. The clonotype originates from a woman aged 60-75 years in good health. The chain recombines TRBV9 with TRBJ2-2, with D unresolved. DNA of the CDR3: TGTGCCAGCAGCGCCGTCGCGAACACCGGGGAGCTGTTTTTT. It translates to CASSAVANTGELFF.